This T cell receptor (beta chain) was observed in a study of Graves' ophthalmopathy and Graves' hyperthyroidism. Study-wide points: Discriminating ophthalmopathy from stable hyperthyroidism, a 13-signature model attained a sensitivity of around 87% and a specificity of roughly 81%.

Amplification of the TCR beta CDR3 regions used RNA transcripts (as template). Following a first-round RT-PCR that used HTBI primers, a second-round multiplex PCR was carried out. In TCRdb, the multiplex PCR reads were re-called with MiXCR into one record per CDR3 protein. The sample has hundreds of thousands of distinct CDR3 sequences, just over 40% seen once. Trimming took off 5 bases at V and 0 bases at J, with 8 bases between the two ends. This CDR3 is 14 amino acids long. Germline V gene data show CDR1 as SEHNR and CDR2 as FQNEAQ (reference sequence). This clonotype was found many times. Its antigen is not identified.

The source material was peripheral blood. The rearrangement uses TRBV7-9 and TRBJ1-3; the D is unclear. The receptor comes from an adult man with Graves' ophthalmopathy. The CDR3 region is CASSNGLSGNTIYF. In DNA, the CDR3 is TGTGCCAGCAGCAACGGACTCTCTGGAAACACCATATATTTT.